The entry that follows covers one TCR beta chain sequence. The table lists this clone with a count of one. The antigen it binds to is not known. Base qualities are missing; no much larger clone stands one base away. The entry originates in a study of T cell changes during pregnancy in multiple sclerosis (dated by TCRdb to the late 2010s). Describing the broader study: The study looked at changes in the T cell repertoire across pregnancy in women with multiple sclerosis.

For this chain, trimming is 2 bases at the V end and 4 bases at the J end, and the number of junction bases without a gene match is 2. The CDR3 measures 14 amino acids from cysteine to phenylalanine. The sequence is cut down to CDR3 DNA, 42 bases in frame from base 1. For CDR1 and CDR2, the germline V gene (reference sequence) lists SEHNR and FQNEAQ. The library was produced with the immunoSEQ multiplex PCR assay. Here the immuneACCESS table is served through TCRdb, limited to in-frame sequences with V and J called. Missing clones are a known gap in these copies; in checked studies unresolved V genes cover under half, and the rest lacks a known reason. The sample table contains 65,000 to 80,000 clones; only one count was recorded for 90% to 95% of them. The ten biggest clones cover 0.21% of the sample.

The chain joins TRBV7-9 to TRBJ2-1, with 7 junctional bases fitting TRBD1. This TCR was recovered from a female donor with multiple sclerosis, enrolled in a pregnancy study. The material sequenced was CD4+ T cells from peripheral blood mononuclear cells, taken before pregnancy. The base sequence is TGTGCCAGCAGCTTAATGGGACAGTACAATGAGCAGTTCTTC. Its coded protein is CASSLMGQYNEQFF. Reference TRBV7-9 and TRBJ2-1 proteins supply the regions before and after the CDR3; the full variable domain is: DTGVSQNPRHKITKRGQNVTFRCDPISEHNRLYWYRQTLGQGPEFLTYFQNEAQLEKSRLLSDRFSAERPKGSFSTLEIQRTEQGDSAMYLCASSLMGQYNEQFFGPGTRLTVL.